The 23 T cell receptor beta chains presented below share a single source sample, sequenced in a study of response to subunit inactivated influenza vaccine. MiXCR, applied by TCRdb to the RT-PCR reads, yields one record per CDR3 protein. This table has about 780,000 distinct CDR3 sequences, less than 20% appearing once. The specimen comprised PBMCs from blood, sampled roughly 5 days after vaccination. These receptors were obtained from a man in his fifties who received an inactivated influenza vaccine.

The chain combines TRBV6-1 with TRBJ2-1, with D maybe TRBD2 (6 bases). Per germline, CDR1 MNHNS and CDR2 SASEGT. The CDR3 is made up of 15 amino acids. The germline V and J ends were trimmed by 6 bases and 6 bases, with 18 bases remaining between them. DNA for the CDR3: TGTGCCAGCAGCCTAAGGCCTTCTAGCGTCAATGAGCAGTTCTTC. Its translation: CASSLRPSSVNEQFF.

The genes are TRBV3-1 and TRBJ2-1; D is undetermined. In germline, CDR1 is LGHDT, CDR2 YNNKEL (reference sequence). The CDR3 covers 12 residues. The V end lost 2 bases, the J end lost 12 bases, and 11 bases lay between the germline ends. The CDR3 nucleotides are TGTGCCAGCAGCCAATTCCGCGTGGGGCAGTTCTTC. This codes for CASSQFRVGQFF.

The chain has TRBV12-2 and TRBJ2-2; TRBD2 is the table's D call, not checked against the DNA. TRBV12-2 is described as a pseudogene. This CDR3 has 18 amino acids. CDR3 protein: CASRTTPGSTGRTGELFF. CDR3 bases: TGTGCAAGTCGCACCACCCCAGGGAGTACAGGGAGAACCGGGGAGCTGTTTTTT.

The chain recombines TRBV20-1 with TRBJ2-1, with D perhaps TRBD1 (5 bases). V was clipped by 5 bases and J by 7 bases, with 15 bases between them. The CDR3 sequence is 13 residues long. Germline values: CDR1 DFQATT, CDR2 SNEGSKA (reference sequence). The CDR3 protein is CSAGHPGANEQFF. DNA of the CDR3: TGCAGTGCTGGACACCCAGGCGCGAATGAGCAGTTCTTC.

The chain combines TRBV12-3 or TRBV12-4 with TRBJ2-5; 14 nucleotides align to TRBD2. With 11 bases clipped from V and 5 bases from J, the junction kept 19 bases outside the gene matches. The CDR3 contains 18 residues. The CDR3 here is CALSLSGGLAGVGETQYF. CDR3 DNA sequence: TGTGCCCTCAGTTTGTCGGGGGGACTAGCGGGAGTGGGTGAGACCCAGTACTTC.

There are a few counts of this clonotype. The chain uses TRBV20-1 and TRBJ2-1, with TRBD2 identical over 11 bases. CDR3 length: 15 residues. Germline values: CDR1 DFQATT, CDR2 SNEGSKA (reference sequence). J gave up 5 bases and V 2 bases, and 5 bases lay outside the gene matches. CDR3 sequence reads: CSARQPGLADNEQFF. DNA of the CDR3: TGCAGTGCTAGACAACCGGGACTAGCGGACAATGAGCAGTTCTTC.

This clonotype was seen a handful of times. The CDR3 reads CSVLRAGAQYEQYF. In DNA form, the CDR3 reads TGCAGCGTGCTAAGGGCGGGAGCTCAATACGAGCAGTACTTC. V gene TRBV29-1 combines with J gene TRBJ2-7, with 7 bases fitting TRBD2. The germline gives CDR1 SQVTM, CDR2 ANQGSEA. This CDR3 is 14 amino acids long. V trimming: 6 bases; J trimming: 4 bases; junction bases outside the gene matches: 12.

This clonotype was observed a few times. J is TRBJ1-1 and V is TRBV20-1, with a weak D call TRBD1 (5 bases). Germline values: CDR1 DFQATT, CDR2 SNEGSKA (reference sequence). V was pared by 5 bases and J by 0 bases, with 13 bases between. The CDR3 has 14 residues. The CDR3 region has the DNA TGCAGTGCTCCACCCGGGACGGTGAACACTGAAGCTTTCTTT. Amino acids: CSAPPGTVNTEAFF.

The CDR3 sequence is CASKPGLAGVQETQYF. CDR3 sequence (DNA): TGTGCCAGCAAGCCGGGACTAGCGGGCGTCCAAGAGACCCAGTACTTC. V is TRBV2 and J is TRBJ2-5; 12 nucleotides align to TRBD2. Germline lookup yields CDR1 SNHLY and CDR2 FYNNEI. The CDR3 covers 16 residues. Trimming removed 7 bases from V and 1 base from J; junction bases left unmatched: 7. Full variable domain (outside the CDR3, taken from reference TRBV2 and TRBJ2-5): EPEVTQTPSHQVTQMGQEVILRCVPISNHLYFYWYRQILGQKVEFLVSFYNNEISEKSEIFDDQFSVERPDGSNFTLKIRSTKLEDSAMYFCASKPGLAGVQETQYFGPGTRLLVL.

This chain links TRBV6-1 with TRBJ1-1; weak D call: TRBD1 (5 bases). CDR1 is MNHNS, CDR2 SASEGT, per germline. The CDR3 is 14 residues long. The V and J ends lost 4 bases and 1 base respectively, with 10 bases between them. CDR3 residues: CASSAQGTNTEAFF. CDR3 nucleotides: TGTGCCAGCAGTGCTCAGGGTACGAACACTGAAGCTTTCTTT.

This sequence joins TRBV5-6 and TRBJ2-1; maybe TRBD2 (6 bases). The CDR3 is 14 amino acids. Looked up from germline, CDR1 is SGHDT and CDR2 is YYEEEE. Trimming stripped 6 bases from V and 4 bases from J, with 14 bases between. CDR3 nucleotides: TGTGCCAGCACCCCCGTCGGGAGTTACAATGAGCAGTTCTTC. Residues: CASTPVGSYNEQFF.

The chain employs TRBV7-9 and TRBJ2-2; 7 bases map to TRBD1. CDR1 and CDR2 from the germline V gene are SEHNR and FQNEAQ (reference sequence). The CDR3 sequence is 15 residues long. V shed 5 bases, J shed 5 bases, and the junction held 8 bases outside the gene matches. The CDR3, as DNA: TGTGCCAGCAGCCAGCACAGGGGAGAAACCGGGGAGCTGTTTTTT. Translation gives CASSQHRGETGELFF.

V is TRBV7-9 and J is TRBJ2-4; D is possibly TRBD1 or TRBD2 (5 bases each). From germline, CDR1 is SEHNR and CDR2 FQNEAQ (reference sequence). Trimming cost V 4 bases and J 5 bases, with 18 bases left between them. This CDR3 is 16 amino acids long. The DNA of the CDR3 is TGTGCCAGCAGCTCCTTTAGGGGACCAAACGAAAACATTCAGTACTTC. It encodes CASSSFRGPNENIQYF.

This clonotype was recorded at least ten times. This chain joins TRBV7-2 and TRBJ1-6, with D maybe TRBD1 (5 bases). Trimming took off 0 bases at V and 7 bases at J, with 10 bases between the two ends. Germline V gene lookup returns CDR1 SGHTA and CDR2 FQGNSA. The CDR3 is 15 residues long. The CDR3 sequence: CASSLAADSNSPLHF. In DNA form, the CDR3 reads TGTGCCAGCAGCTTAGCCGCCGACAGCAATTCACCCCTCCACTTT.

The chain links TRBV27 to TRBJ2-1; D might be TRBD1 (6 bases). CDR3 size: 15 residues. Looked up from germline, CDR1 is MNHEY and CDR2 is SMNVEV (reference sequence). V was cut by 6 bases and J by 0 bases, with 12 bases left in between. The CDR3 sequence is CASSGQPSSYNEQFF. Here the CDR3 DNA reads TGTGCCAGCAGCGGACAGCCCAGCTCCTACAATGAGCAGTTCTTC.

This clonotype was detected a few times. The chain combines TRBV3-1 with TRBJ2-4; TRBD2 matches at 7 bases. J gave up 0 bases and V 4 bases, and 15 bases lay outside the gene matches. The CDR3 is 19 amino acids. The germline gives CDR1 LGHDT, CDR2 YNNKEL (reference sequence). The CDR3 nucleotides are TGTGCCAGCAGCCCAAGGGAGGGTAGCGGAAAGGTAGCCAAAAACATTCAGTACTTC. This gives the protein CASSPREGSGKVAKNIQYF.

V is TRBV7-9 and J is TRBJ1-1; TRBD1 aligns across 10 bases. CDR1 and CDR2 (germline): SEHNR, FQNEAQ (reference sequence). After removal of 5 bases from V and 6 bases from J, the junction contained 6 bases not matched to a gene. This CDR3 has 14 amino acids. The CDR3 is CASSTGQGPPEAFF. The CDR3 DNA follows: TGTGCCAGCAGCACGGGACAGGGGCCCCCTGAAGCTTTCTTT.

The rearrangement uses TRBV7-2 and TRBJ2-2, with TRBD2 matching 7 bases. CDR1 is SGHTA and CDR2 is FQGNSA in the germline V gene. J lost 5 bases, V lost 2 bases, and 2 bases had no gene match. The CDR3 sequence is 14 residues long. The CDR3 DNA sequence: TGTGCCAGCAGCTTACAGCGGGGTACCGGGGAGCTGTTTTTT. Translated: CASSLQRGTGELFF.

This clonotype was counted between two and nine times. The rearrangement joins TRBV20-1 to TRBJ2-7; D uncertain. In germline, CDR1 is DFQATT, CDR2 SNEGSKA (reference sequence). CDR3 length: 11 amino acids. The V end was cut by 0 bases, the J end by 6 bases, with 6 bases between. CDR3 nucleotide sequence: TGCAGTGCTAGAGAGAATACCGAGCAGTACTTC. This gives the protein CSARENTEQYF.

In its sample, this clonotype was seen a few times. The genes are TRBV20-1 and TRBJ2-7, with 11 bases lining up with TRBD2. Germline V CDR1 and CDR2: DFQATT, SNEGSKA (reference sequence). This CDR3 has 14 residues. The V and J ends lost 1 base and 3 bases, in that order; junction bases with no gene match: 2. The CDR3 spells CSARVGLAGYEQYF. The CDR3 DNA reads as TGCAGTGCTAGAGTCGGACTAGCGGGCTACGAGCAGTACTTC.

The chain couples TRBV6-5 to TRBJ2-2, with D hard to call. The CDR3 totals 13 residues. The germline V gene has CDR1 MNHEY and CDR2 SVGAGI. V lost 4 bases and J lost 8, with 11 bases in between. For the CDR3, the DNA is TGTGCCAGCAGTTTGTCTAACCGAGGGGAGCTGTTTTTT. Protein: CASSLSNRGELFF.

Notes on this clonotype: At one end the junction does not follow the germline gene, possibly because of a read error. J is TRBJ2-7 and V is TRBV3-1; 10 nucleotides match TRBD2. The CDR3 length is 15 residues. CDR1 LGHDT and CDR2 YNNKEL come from the germline V gene (reference sequence). The CDR3 region is CVSSYTSGNSYEQYF. CDR3 bases: TGTGTCAGCAGCTACACTAGCGGGAACTCCTACGAGCAGTACTTC.

The chain has TRBV5-5 and TRBJ2-3, with TRBD1 matching 7 bases. Losses at the gene ends were 4 bases for V and 3 bases for J; bases not matched to a gene: 8. Germline V gene sequence: CDR1 SGHKS, CDR2 YYEKEE (reference sequence). This CDR3 spans 15 amino acids. CDR3 in DNA: TGTGCCAGCAGCGGGTGGGGACAGCGAACAGATACGCAGTATTTT. It specifies CASSGWGQRTDTQYF.